The next 29 T cell receptor beta chains were all read from a single sample in a study of OX40 agonist ivuxolimab in advanced cancers. Clones were read by immunoSEQ multiplex PCR, and TCRdb kept only the in-frame ones, dropping some. The sample consists of roughly 100,000 clones, less than 95% of them appearing once. Source: CD4+ or CD8+ T cells sorted from blood, taken in a trial of the OX40 agonist ivuxolimab. The receptors here all came from an adult with an advanced solid tumor such as melanoma, head and neck, liver or kidney cancer.

This sequence joins TRBV13 and TRBJ1-6; possible D gene TRBD1, 5 bases. V was shortened by 3 bases and J by 9 bases, with 12 bases between the two germline ends. The CDR3 is 14 amino acids. Per germline, CDR1 PRHDT and CDR2 FYEKMQ (reference sequence). The CDR3 sequence is CASSFSQGTSPLHF. The CDR3 DNA sequence: TGTGCCAGCAGCTTCTCTCAGGGTACTTCACCCCTCCACTTT.

The chain uses TRBV27 and TRBJ2-3; D not certain. CDR1 and CDR2 (germline): MNHEY, SMNVEV (reference sequence). CDR3 length equals 12 residues. V was shortened by 4 bases and J by 4 bases, with 6 bases between the two germline ends. The DNA of the CDR3 is TGTGCCAGCAGTTCCTCCGCAGATACGCAGTATTTT. Translating it yields CASSSSADTQYF.

This clone was detected only once. This chain uses TRBV4-3 with TRBJ2-5; D is perhaps TRBD1 or TRBD2 (5 bases each). The V end lost 0 bases, the J end lost 6 bases, and 17 bases lay between the germline ends. Germline V gene data show CDR1 as LGHNA and CDR2 as YSLEER. The CDR3 runs 16 residues. CDR3 nucleotide sequence: TGCGCCAGCAGCCAAGATCGAGGGACGGGTATACAGACCCAGTACTTC. Amino acids: CASSQDRGTGIQTQYF.

The V and J genes are TRBV11-2 and TRBJ2-5; maybe TRBD1 (5 bases). Germline values: CDR1 SGHAT, CDR2 FQNNGV. Trimming left V 3 bases short and J 2 bases short, with 16 bases between. This CDR3 spans 16 amino acids. The CDR3 region is CASSFVGAERQETQYF. The CDR3 DNA reads as TGTGCCAGCAGCTTTGTAGGGGCGGAAAGACAAGAGACCCAGTACTTC.

Written as DNA, the CDR3 is TGTGCCAGCAGCCCGGGGTCAGGAGGTGGAAACACCATATATTTT. It yields the protein CASSPGSGGGNTIYF. The chain links TRBV5-5 to TRBJ1-3, with D unresolved. This CDR3 comprises 15 residues. Trimming cost V 4 bases and J 3 bases, with 14 bases left between them. The germline V gene encodes CDR1 SGHKS and CDR2 YYEKEE (reference sequence).

The V call is TRBV29-1, the J call TRBJ1-1, with D possibly being TRBD1 (5 bases). The CDR3 is made up of 14 amino acids. Trimming removed 1 base at V and 1 base at J, with 10 bases between. The V gene's germline CDR1 is SQVTM and CDR2 ANQGSEA. This CDR3 reads CSVEGGGGNTEAFF. CDR3 bases: TGCAGCGTTGAAGGGGGGGGTGGGAACACTGAAGCTTTCTTT.

The chain combines TRBV5-6 with TRBJ1-2, with 9 bases aligning to TRBD1. This CDR3 region has 13 residues. Germline V gene data show CDR1 as SGHDT and CDR2 as YYEEEE. V shed 4 bases and J 5 bases; nucleotides not matched to a gene: 3. This CDR3 reads CASSPGQGYGYTF. CDR3 bases: TGTGCCAGCAGCCCGGGACAGGGTTATGGCTACACCTTC.

The rearrangement links TRBV2 to TRBJ1-1; D uncertain. This CDR3 is 11 amino acids long. CDR1 SNHLY and CDR2 FYNNEI come from the germline V gene. V lost 7 bases, J lost 4 bases, and 7 bases lay in between. DNA of the CDR3: TGTGCCAGCACCTATAGCACTGAAGCTTTCTTT. Protein: CASTYSTEAFF. The entire variable domain, with the rest obtained from reference TRBV2 and TRBJ1-1, is as follows: EPEVTQTPSHQVTQMGQEVILRCVPISNHLYFYWYRQILGQKVEFLVSFYNNEISEKSEIFDDQFSVERPDGSNFTLKIRSTKLEDSAMYFCASTYSTEAFFGQGTRLTVV.

V gene TRBV15 combines with J gene TRBJ2-3; 10 bases are a match to TRBD1. The CDR3 loop spans 18 amino acids. Germline V CDR1 and CDR2: LNHNV, YYDKDF (reference sequence). The ends lost 0 bases at V and 5 bases at J; junction bases unmatched: 11. As DNA, the CDR3 is TGTGCCACCAGCAGAGATGTGCCGGGACAGGGGCCCCGAGATACGCAGTATTTT. This encodes CATSRDVPGQGPRDTQYF.

The J gene is TRBJ1-2, the V gene TRBV6-1, with unresolved D. V was pared by 3 bases and J by 3 bases, with 8 bases between. Germline V lookup: CDR1 MNHNS, CDR2 SASEGT. The CDR3 has 13 residues. This chain's CDR3 is CASSEEAYYGYTF. CDR3 DNA sequence: TGTGCCAGCAGTGAGGAGGCCTACTATGGCTACACCTTC.

The chain joins TRBV27 to TRBJ2-6; D call uncertain. Deletions cut 4 bases from V and 0 bases from J, with 7 bases between. The CDR3 contains 15 residues. Germline values: CDR1 MNHEY, CDR2 SMNVEV (reference sequence). As DNA, the CDR3 is TGTGCCAGCAGTTCAGAGATCTCTGGGGCCAACGTCCTGACTTTC. This gives the protein CASSSEISGANVLTF.

The V call is TRBV18, the J call TRBJ1-4; D gene uncertain. V was clipped by 6 bases and J by 6 bases, with 20 bases between them. Looked up from germline, CDR1 is KGHSH and CDR2 is LQKENI. The CDR3 sequence is 16 residues long. The CDR3 sequence is CASSMAFLRRDEKLFF. For the CDR3, the DNA is TGTGCCAGCTCCATGGCCTTCTTGAGGAGAGATGAAAAACTGTTTTTT.

The chain couples TRBV4-3 to TRBJ1-4; 8 nucleotides align to TRBD1. The CDR3 runs to 15 residues. With 2 bases clipped from V and 7 bases from J, the junction kept 6 bases outside the gene matches. Looked up from germline, CDR1 is LGHNA and CDR2 is YSLEER. The CDR3 DNA sequence: TGCGCCAGCAGCCAATTGACAGGGGTTGTTGAAAAACTGTTTTTT. Encoded protein: CASSQLTGVVEKLFF.

This clone appeared a single time. This sequence joins TRBV7-6 and TRBJ2-2; possibly TRBD1 for D (6 bases). The V and J ends lost 1 base and 4 bases respectively, with 10 bases between them. From germline, CDR1 is SGHVS and CDR2 FNYEAQ. The length of the CDR3 is 15 residues. The CDR3 nucleotides read TGTGCCAGCAGCTTAGAGGGGGACGGCACCGGGGAGCTGTTTTTT. It encodes CASSLEGDGTGELFF.

In DNA form, the CDR3 reads TGTGCCATCAGTGAGTCCGGAAACACGGTTGAAGCTTTCTTT. Its translation is CAISESGNTVEAFF. This chain connects TRBV10-3 to TRBJ1-1; no firm D call. CDR1 and CDR2 from the germline V gene are ENHRY and SYGVKD. This CDR3 is 14 amino acids long. V was shortened by 0 bases and J by 7 bases, with 12 bases between the two germline ends.

This clone was seen only a few times. V is TRBV6-5 and J is TRBJ1-2; 11 nucleotides match TRBD1. Looked up from germline, CDR1 is MNHEY and CDR2 is SVGAGI. The V and J ends lost 5 bases and 13 bases, in that order; junction bases with no gene match: 3. CDR3 length: 11 amino acids. For the CDR3, the DNA is TGTGCCAGCAGTGCGGGACAGGGGGTCACCTTC. Protein: CASSAGQGVTF.

The genes are TRBV2 and TRBJ1-1; the D is unclear. The CDR3 runs 13 residues. Germline CDR1 is SNHLY and CDR2 is FYNNEI. V shed 6 bases and J shed 3 bases, with 11 bases lying between them. CDR3 in amino acids: CASSWGKYTEAFF. CDR3 bases: TGTGCCAGCAGCTGGGGAAAGTACACTGAAGCTTTCTTT. The full variable domain, completed using reference TRBV2 and TRBJ1-1, is EPEVTQTPSHQVTQMGQEVILRCVPISNHLYFYWYRQILGQKVEFLVSFYNNEISEKSEIFDDQFSVERPDGSNFTLKIRSTKLEDSAMYFCASSWGKYTEAFFGQGTRLTVV.

The chain has TRBV30 and TRBJ1-2; 10 nucleotides align to TRBD1. The germline CDR1 and CDR2 sequences are GTSNPN and SVGIG (reference sequence). This CDR3 spans 12 amino acids. After removal of 5 bases from V and 6 bases from J, the junction contained 3 bases not matched to a gene. The CDR3: CAWVGTGDGYTF. As DNA, the CDR3 is TGTGCCTGGGTAGGGACAGGGGATGGCTACACCTTC. The full variable domain, rest sourced from reference TRBV30 and TRBJ1-2, is SQTIHQWPATLVQPVGSPLSLECTVEGTSNPNLYWYRQAAGRGLQLLFYSVGIGQISSEVPQNLSASRPQDRQFILSSKKLLLSDSGFYLCAWVGTGDGYTFGSGTRLTVV.

Points on this clone: Distinct nucleotide sequences in the sample also encode this CDR3. The chain joins TRBV19 to TRBJ2-3; 9 nucleotides agree with TRBD2. The CDR3 is 15 residues long. V dropped 2 bases and J dropped 1; count of bases not matched to a gene: 1. CDR1 is LNHDA, CDR2 SQIVND, per germline (reference sequence). DNA for the CDR3: TGTGCCAGTAGTATATTAGCGGGAGGCACAGATACGCAGTATTTT. Amino acids: CASSILAGGTDTQYF.

The J gene is TRBJ2-5, the V gene TRBV7-2; D gene uncertain. There are 14 residues in the CDR3. Trimming left V 0 bases short and J 1 base short, with 6 bases between. Germline V lookup: CDR1 SGHTA, CDR2 FQGNSA. Here the CDR3 reads CASSLATFQETQYF. DNA for the CDR3: TGTGCCAGCAGCTTAGCCACATTCCAAGAGACCCAGTACTTC.

V and J are TRBV6-5 and TRBJ1-4; D call uncertain. The CDR3 loop spans 16 amino acids. V lost 0 bases, J lost 0 bases, and 8 bases lay in between. CDR1 and CDR2 (germline): MNHEY, SVGAGI. The chain's CDR3 is CASSYSNSATNEKLFF. As DNA, the CDR3 is TGTGCCAGCAGTTACTCAAACTCTGCAACTAATGAAAAACTGTTTTTT.

This clone was observed a handful of times. The chain carries TRBV6-5 and TRBJ2-1; D remains ambiguous. The germline gives CDR1 MNHEY, CDR2 SVGAGI. The V gene lost 2 bases and the J gene lost 7 bases, with 12 bases spanning the gap. The CDR3 loop spans 14 amino acids. The CDR3 loop reads CASSYLQSTNEQFF. The CDR3 nucleotides are TGTGCCAGCAGTTACCTCCAGTCCACTAATGAGCAGTTCTTC.

The chain recombines TRBV7-2 with TRBJ2-1, with 7 bases fitting TRBD2. After removal of 6 bases from V and 2 bases from J, the junction contained 4 bases not matched to a gene. Germline values: CDR1 SGHTA, CDR2 FQGNSA. The length of the CDR3 is 14 residues. The CDR3 DNA follows: TGTGCCAGCAGACCGGGGGGTACCTACAATGAGCAGTTCTTC. It yields the protein CASRPGGTYNEQFF.

Turning to this clone: Different DNA sequences within this sample yield the same CDR3. J is TRBJ2-7 and V is TRBV28; no clear D. Trimming took 6 bases from V and 4 from J, leaving 7 bases between them. The CDR3 length is 11 residues. The germline V gene encodes CDR1 MDHEN and CDR2 SYDVKM. The CDR3 region is CASSLRYEQYF. CDR3 in DNA: TGTGCCAGCAGCCTTCGATACGAGCAGTACTTC.

Only a few counts were recorded for this clone. This chain joins TRBV6-1 and TRBJ2-7, with D possibly TRBD2 on 5 matching bases. Germline V gene lookup returns CDR1 MNHNS and CDR2 SASEGT. V was clipped by 2 bases and J by 0 bases, with 11 bases between them. The CDR3 contains 15 residues. This CDR3 is CASSEWTGSSYEQYF. CDR3 nucleotide sequence: TGTGCCAGCAGTGAATGGACGGGGAGCTCCTACGAGCAGTACTTC.

The chain recombines TRBV12-2 with TRBJ1-3; the table names TRBD1, a call not compared with the DNA. TRBV12-2 is classified as a pseudogene. CDR3 length equals 16 residues. The CDR3 spells CASRPGQGTSGNTIYF. The CDR3 DNA follows: TGTGCAAGTCGCCCCGGACAGGGAACCTCTGGAAACACCATATATTTT.

The chain carries TRBV19 and TRBJ1-2, with D perhaps TRBD1 (6 bases). The length of the CDR3 is 13 residues. The ends were cut back, 6 bases at V and 3 bases at J, with 11 bases in the middle. Per the germline V gene, CDR1 is LNHDA and CDR2 is SQIVND (reference sequence). The CDR3 DNA follows: TGTGCCAGTAGCCCGACAGGCGACTATGGCTACACCTTC. Amino acids: CASSPTGDYGYTF.

As to this clone: The junction and the germline gene differ at one end; a read error may be behind it. The chain is built from TRBV5-5 and TRBJ2-5; weak D call: TRBD1 (5 bases). There are 14 residues in the CDR3. CDR1 is SGHKS, CDR2 YYEKEE, per germline (reference sequence). Here the CDR3 reads CASSPEAGPSELYF. CDR3 coding DNA: TGCGCCAGCAGCCCCGAGGCAGGGCCCTCTGAATTGTACTTC. Looking up the rest from reference TRBV5-5 and TRBJ2-5 gives the full variable domain: DAGVTQSPTHLIKTRGQQVTLRCSPISGHKSVSWYQQVLGQGPQFIFQYYEKEERGRGNFPDRFSARQFPNYSSELNVNALLLGDSALYLCASSPEAGPSELYFGPGTRLLVL.

The V gene is TRBV27, the J gene TRBJ2-3; unclear D gene. There are 14 residues in the CDR3. The V gene lost 4 bases and the J gene lost 2 bases, with 10 bases spanning the gap. The germline gives CDR1 MNHEY, CDR2 SMNVEV (reference sequence). CDR3 amino acids: CASSWKSYTDTQYF. CDR3 nucleotides: TGTGCCAGCAGTTGGAAAAGCTACACAGATACGCAGTATTTT.